The clone carrying this T cell receptor (beta chain) was seen more than once but under ten times. Participant age was about 18 to 89 years, and participants resided in approximately 24 US areas. This sample is part of a study of blood T cell repertoires in COVID-19. About the research overall: Sites across the United States, Italy and Spain contributed samples from acute and convalescent COVID-19.

Original processing methods: For nucleated cells, counts were estimated from reference gene primer amplification. This table comes from immunoSEQ multiplex PCR, and its TCRdb copy is limited to in-frame clones, with some not included. V, J and clone size derive from that table, while D and trimming were established from the DNA sequence. The sample lists 250,000 to 300,000 clones; 85% to 90% were seen once. Trimming shortened V by 5 bases and J by 7 bases, and 15 bases separated the two germline ends. The CDR3 sequence is 14 residues long. The germline gives CDR1 SGHAT, CDR2 FQNNGV. The rearrangement joins TRBV11-2 to TRBJ1-5; D is possibly TRBD1 (6 bases). What was sequenced was PBMCs or T cells enriched from blood (not recorded which). This receptor was identified in a woman between 55 and 75 years old who had recovered from COVID-19. In DNA, the CDR3 is TGTGCCAGCAGCCCCGGCAGGGGTAGGCAGCCCCAGCATTTT. Protein sequence: CASSPGRGRQPQHF.